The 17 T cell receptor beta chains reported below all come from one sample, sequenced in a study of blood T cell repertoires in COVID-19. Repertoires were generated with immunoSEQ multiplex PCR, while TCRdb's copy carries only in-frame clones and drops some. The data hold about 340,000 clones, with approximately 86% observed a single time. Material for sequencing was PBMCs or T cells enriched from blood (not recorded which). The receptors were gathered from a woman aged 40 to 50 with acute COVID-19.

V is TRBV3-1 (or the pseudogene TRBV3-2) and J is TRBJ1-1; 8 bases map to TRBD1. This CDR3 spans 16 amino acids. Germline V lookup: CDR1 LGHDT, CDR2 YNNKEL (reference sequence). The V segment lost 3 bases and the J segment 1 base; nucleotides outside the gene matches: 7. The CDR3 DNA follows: TGTGCCAGCAGCCAGACCCGAGGGACAGGGAACACTGAAGCTTTCTTT. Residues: CASSQTRGTGNTEAFF.

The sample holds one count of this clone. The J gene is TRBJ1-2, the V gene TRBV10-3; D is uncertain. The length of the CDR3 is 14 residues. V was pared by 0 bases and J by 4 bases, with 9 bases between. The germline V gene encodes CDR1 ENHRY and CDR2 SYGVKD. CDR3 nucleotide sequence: TGTGCCATCAGTGAGTCGAGAGGTTTCTATGGCTACACCTTC. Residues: CAISESRGFYGYTF.

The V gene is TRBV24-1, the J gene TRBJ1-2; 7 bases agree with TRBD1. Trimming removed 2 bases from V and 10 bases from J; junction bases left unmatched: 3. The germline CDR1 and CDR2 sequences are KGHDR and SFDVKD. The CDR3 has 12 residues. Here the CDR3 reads CATSDYDRDYTF. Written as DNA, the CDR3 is TGTGCCACCAGTGATTATGACAGGGACTACACCTTC.

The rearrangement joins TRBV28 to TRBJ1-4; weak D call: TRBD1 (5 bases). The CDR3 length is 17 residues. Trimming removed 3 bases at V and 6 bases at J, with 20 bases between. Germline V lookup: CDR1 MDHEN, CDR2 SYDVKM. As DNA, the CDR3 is TGTGCCAGCAGTTTCCCAACTCCAGGGTTTGGGGATGAAAAACTGTTTTTT. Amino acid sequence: CASSFPTPGFGDEKLFF.

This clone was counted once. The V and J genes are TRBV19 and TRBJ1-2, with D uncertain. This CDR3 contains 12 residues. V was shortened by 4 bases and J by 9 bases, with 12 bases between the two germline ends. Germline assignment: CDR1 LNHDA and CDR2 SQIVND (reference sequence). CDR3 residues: CASSTTEFSYTF. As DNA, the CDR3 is TGTGCCAGTAGTACTACAGAATTTAGCTACACCTTC.

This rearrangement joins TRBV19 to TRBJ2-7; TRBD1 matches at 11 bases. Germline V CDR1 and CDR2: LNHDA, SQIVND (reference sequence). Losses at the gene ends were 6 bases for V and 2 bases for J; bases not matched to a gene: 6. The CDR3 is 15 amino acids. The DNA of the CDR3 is TGTGCCAGTAGCAAAGGACAGGGGGCCCCCTACGAGCAGTACTTC. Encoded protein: CASSKGQGAPYEQYF.

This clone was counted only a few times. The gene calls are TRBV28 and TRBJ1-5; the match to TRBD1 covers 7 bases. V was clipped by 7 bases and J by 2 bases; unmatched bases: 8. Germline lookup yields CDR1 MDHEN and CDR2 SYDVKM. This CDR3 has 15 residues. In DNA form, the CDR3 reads TGTGCCAGCATAAAGGGGGCATCTGGCAATCAGCCCCAGCATTTT. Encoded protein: CASIKGASGNQPQHF.

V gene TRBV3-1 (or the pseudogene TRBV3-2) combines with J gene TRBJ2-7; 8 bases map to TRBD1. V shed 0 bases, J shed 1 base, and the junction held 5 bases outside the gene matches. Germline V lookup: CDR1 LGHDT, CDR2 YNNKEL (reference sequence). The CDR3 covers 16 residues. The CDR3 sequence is CASSQDPGQGSYEQYF. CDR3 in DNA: TGTGCCAGCAGCCAAGACCCTGGACAGGGATCCTACGAGCAGTACTTC.

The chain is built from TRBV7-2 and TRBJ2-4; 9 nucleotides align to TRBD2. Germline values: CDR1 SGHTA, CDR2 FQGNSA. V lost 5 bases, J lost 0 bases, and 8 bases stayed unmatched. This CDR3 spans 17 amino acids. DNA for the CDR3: TGTGCCAGCAGCCCCCGGACTAGCGCATTAGCCAAAAACATTCAGTACTTC. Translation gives CASSPRTSALAKNIQYF. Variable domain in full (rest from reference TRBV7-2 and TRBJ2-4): GAGVSQSPSNKVTEKGKDVELRCDPISGHTALYWYRQSLGQGLEFLIYFQGNSAPDKSGLPSDRFSAERTGGSVSTLTIQRTQQEDSAVYLCASSPRTSALAKNIQYFGAGTRLSVL.

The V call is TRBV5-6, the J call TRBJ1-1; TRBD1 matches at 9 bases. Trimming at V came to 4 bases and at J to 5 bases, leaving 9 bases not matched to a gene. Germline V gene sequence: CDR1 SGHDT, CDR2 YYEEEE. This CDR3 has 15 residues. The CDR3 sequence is CASSPQTGGQTEAFF. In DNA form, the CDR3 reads TGTGCCAGCAGCCCCCAGACAGGGGGTCAAACTGAAGCTTTCTTT. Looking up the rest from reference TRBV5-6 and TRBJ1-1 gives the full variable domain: DAGVTQSPTHLIKTRGQQVTLRCSPKSGHDTVSWYQQALGQGPQFIFQYYEEEERQRGNFPDRFSGHQFPNYSSELNVNALLLGDSALYLCASSPQTGGQTEAFFGQGTRLTVV.

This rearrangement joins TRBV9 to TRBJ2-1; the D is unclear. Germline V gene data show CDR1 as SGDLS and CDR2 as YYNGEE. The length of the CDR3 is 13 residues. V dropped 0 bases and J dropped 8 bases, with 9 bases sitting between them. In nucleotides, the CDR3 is TGTGCCAGCAGCGTAGACCACTCCCATGAGCAGTTCTTC. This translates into CASSVDHSHEQFF.

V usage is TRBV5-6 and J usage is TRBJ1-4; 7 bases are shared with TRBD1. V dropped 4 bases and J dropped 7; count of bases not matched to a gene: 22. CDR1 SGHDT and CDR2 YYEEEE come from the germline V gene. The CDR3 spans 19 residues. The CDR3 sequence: CASSPRMTGNKRYGEKLFF. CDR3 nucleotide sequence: TGTGCCAGCAGCCCGAGAATGACAGGGAATAAACGTTACGGTGAAAAACTGTTTTTT.

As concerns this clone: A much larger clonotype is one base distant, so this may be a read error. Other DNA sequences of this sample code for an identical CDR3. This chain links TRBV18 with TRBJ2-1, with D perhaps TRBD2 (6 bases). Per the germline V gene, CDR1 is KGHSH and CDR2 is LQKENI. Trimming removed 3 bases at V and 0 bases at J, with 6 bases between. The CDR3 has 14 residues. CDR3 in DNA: TGTGCCAGCTCACCCGGGAGCTCCTACAATGAGCAGTTCTTC. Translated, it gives CASSPGSSYNEQFF.

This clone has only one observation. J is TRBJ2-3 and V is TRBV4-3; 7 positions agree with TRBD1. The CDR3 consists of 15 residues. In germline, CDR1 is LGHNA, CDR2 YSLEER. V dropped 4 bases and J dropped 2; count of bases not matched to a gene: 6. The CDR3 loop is CASSPRDRNTDTQYF. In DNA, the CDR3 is TGCGCCAGCAGCCCCCGGGACAGAAACACAGATACGCAGTATTTT.

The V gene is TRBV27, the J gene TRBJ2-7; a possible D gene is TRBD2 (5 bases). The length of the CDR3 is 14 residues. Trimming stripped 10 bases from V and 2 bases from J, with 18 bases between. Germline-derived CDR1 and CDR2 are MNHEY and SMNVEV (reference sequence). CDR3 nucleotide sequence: TGTGCCACCGCGGCGGGCCGGCCGCCCTACGAGCAGTACTTC. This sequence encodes CATAAGRPPYEQYF.

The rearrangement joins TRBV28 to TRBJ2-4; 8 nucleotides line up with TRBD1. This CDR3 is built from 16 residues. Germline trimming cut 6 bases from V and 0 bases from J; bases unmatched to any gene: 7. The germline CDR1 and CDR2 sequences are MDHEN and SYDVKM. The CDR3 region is CASSRGQVTAKNIQYF. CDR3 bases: TGTGCCAGCAGCCGGGGACAGGTGACAGCCAAAAACATTCAGTACTTC. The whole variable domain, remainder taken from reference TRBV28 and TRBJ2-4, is DVKVTQSSRYLVKRTGEKVFLECVQDMDHENMFWYRQDPGLGLRLIYFSYDVKMKEKGDIPEGYSVSREKKERFSLILESASTNQTSMYLCASSRGQVTAKNIQYFGAGTRLSVL.

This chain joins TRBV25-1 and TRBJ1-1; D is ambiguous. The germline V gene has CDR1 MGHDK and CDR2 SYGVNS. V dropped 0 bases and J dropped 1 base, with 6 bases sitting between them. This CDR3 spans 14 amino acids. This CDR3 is CASSEYGRNTEAFF. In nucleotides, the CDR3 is TGTGCCAGCAGTGAATATGGCAGGAACACTGAAGCTTTCTTT.